This T cell receptor (beta chain) was obtained from a study of blood T cell repertoires in COVID-19. Study-level background: The origin of the acute and convalescent COVID-19 samples was the United States, Italy and Spain. PBMCs, B-cell-depleted T cells, or T cells were the source of the cDNA or gDNA that made up the material.

This clone was detected once. V was clipped by 4 bases and J by 8 bases; unmatched bases: 8. There are 14 residues in the CDR3. Germline assignment: CDR1 MNHEY and CDR2 SVGAGI. Participants, about 18 to 100 years old, spanned under 30 US areas. Two consecutive negative NP/OP PCR tests, clearance, or resolved symptoms defined Cohort 3 recovery. Sequencing was performed with immunoSEQ multiplex PCR; in TCRdb, only in-frame clones are kept and a portion is missing. The repertoire holds a few hundred thousand clones, with approximately 85% as singletons. The genes are TRBV6-5 and TRBJ1-2; 9 bases line up with TRBD1. The sample taken for sequencing was PBMCs or T cells enriched from blood (not recorded which). This sequence was found in a man aged 25-45 years who had recovered from COVID-19. The CDR3 nucleotides read TGTGCCAGCAGTTCTTCAACAGGGGGCCTCGGCTACACCTTC. Protein sequence: CASSSSTGGLGYTF.